What follows are 8 T cell receptor beta chains derived from one specimen sequenced in a study of CD8 T cells in ankylosing spondylitis. Using its own MiXCR run on the 5' RACE reads, TCRdb lists one record per CDR3 protein. The repertoire has under 250,000 distinct CDR3 sequences, roughly 10% of them found once; the top ten carry less than 7%. Sequenced material: blood, either unsorted or a sorted T cell fraction (not recorded which). Receptor source: a male donor with ankylosing spondylitis or in good health (not recorded which).

This clonotype showed up many times. The chain has TRBV28 and TRBJ2-3; D unresolved. With 3 bases removed from V and 6 bases from J, the gap between germline ends came to 10 bases. This CDR3 spans 13 amino acids. Germline V gives CDR1 MDHEN, CDR2 SYDVKM. The CDR3 coding sequence is TGTGCCAGCAGTTTCGGGTCCGTCGATACGCAGTATTTT. Its translation is CASSFGSVDTQYF.

At least ten counts were recorded for this clonotype. The chain carries TRBV6-1 and TRBJ2-3; 11 nucleotides agree with TRBD2. CDR3 size: 21 residues. The V gene end was trimmed by 2 bases and the J gene end by 4 bases; junction bases not matched to a gene: 20. Germline V lookup: CDR1 MNHNS, CDR2 SASEGT. The CDR3 loop reads CASSELFRPRLAGFTADTQYF. The CDR3 DNA sequence: TGTGCCAGCAGTGAACTTTTTAGGCCCAGACTAGCGGGATTCACGGCAGATACGCAGTATTTT.

Only a few counts were recorded for this clonotype. This rearrangement joins TRBV14 to TRBJ2-3; D call uncertain. The CDR3 contains 13 residues. CDR1 is SGHDN, CDR2 FVKESK, per germline. V gave up 2 bases and J gave up 10 bases, with 13 bases separating them. The CDR3 spells CASSQSGAGSQYF. For the CDR3, the DNA is TGTGCCAGCAGCCAATCAGGAGCAGGATCGCAGTATTTT.

There are many counts of this clonotype. CDR3 residues: CSADRGEGRLGQYF. Here the CDR3 DNA reads TGCAGTGCCGATCGCGGGGAGGGCCGGCTGGGGCAGTACTTC. This chain uses TRBV20-1 with TRBJ2-7, with 7 bases lining up with TRBD2. Germline CDR1 DFQATT, CDR2 SNEGSKA (reference sequence). Losses at the gene ends were 6 bases for V and 9 bases for J; bases not matched to a gene: 17. The CDR3 extends over 14 amino acids.

The rearrangement uses TRBV2 and TRBJ2-3; no definite D call. The CDR3 runs 12 residues. Germline CDR1 is SNHLY and CDR2 is FYNNEI. V was cut by 9 bases and J by 0 bases, with 7 bases left in between. CDR3 bases: TGTGCCAGTACGTGGAGCACAGATACGCAGTATTTT. Translated: CASTWSTDTQYF.

The chain links TRBV7-8 to TRBJ2-3; 7 nucleotides align to TRBD2. Germline V gene sequence: CDR1 SGHVS, CDR2 FQNEAQ. This CDR3 contains 18 residues. The trim removed 0 bases at V and 3 bases at J, leaving 12 bases unmatched. The CDR3 sequence is CASSLAWGGAPLTDTQYF. In DNA, the CDR3 is TGTGCCAGCAGCTTAGCGTGGGGAGGGGCCCCCTTGACAGATACGCAGTATTTT.

This clonotype was counted only a few times. The chain uses TRBV7-2 and TRBJ2-3, with TRBD2 matching 8 bases. In germline, CDR1 is SGHTA, CDR2 FQGNSA. CDR3 length: 16 residues. V shed 5 bases and J 0 bases; nucleotides not matched to a gene: 7. The CDR3 region has the DNA TGTGCCAGCAGCCCCGGGAGGGTAACTAGCACAGATACGCAGTATTTT. Encoded protein: CASSPGRVTSTDTQYF.

In its sample, this clonotype was seen a few times. The chain joins TRBV11-2 to TRBJ2-5; the D is unclear. This CDR3 is 13 amino acids long. V was pared by 1 base and J by 5 bases, with 8 bases between. Germline values: CDR1 SGHAT, CDR2 FQNNGV. CDR3 DNA sequence: TGTGCCAGCAGCTTAGTGGTTTCGGAGACCCAGTACTTC. It specifies CASSLVVSETQYF. Looking up the rest from reference TRBV11-2 and TRBJ2-5 gives the full variable domain: EAGVAQSPRYKIIEKRQSVAFWCNPISGHATLYWYQQILGQGPKLLIQFQNNGVVDDSQLPKDRFSAERLKGVDSTLKIQPAKLEDSAVYLCASSLVVSETQYFGPGTRLLVL.